This T cell receptor beta chain comes out of a study of T-cell memory formation after mild COVID-19 (dated by TCRdb to about 2021). In the study overall: TCR sequence clusters from the two donors were found to be largely donor specific. T-cell clones expanding and contracting after mild COVID-19 in a couple of donors were tracked by longitudinal TCRalpha and TCRbeta repertoire sequencing. The cohort comprised two young, previously healthy adult volunteers, one female and one male.

General study outcomes and caveats: Only a couple of mild cases were covered by the study, and larger cohorts that include severe cases with pre-infection samples were considered necessary. From day 15 to 85, contracting clones showed balanced CD4/CD8 phenotypes, whereas a second wave of clones that expanded from day 15 to 37 leaned towards CD4+. Contracting CD4+ clones appeared mostly in the CM and EM memory subsets, whereas CD8+ clones were enriched in EMRA. The detection of some responding clones in pre-infection memory suggests that pre-existing cross-reactive memory T cells joined the SARS-CoV-2 response. SARS-CoV-2 specificity was not confirmed for the second-wave clones peaking on day 37.

TCRdb records Illumina NovaSeq 6000 as the sequencer. cDNA libraries for TCRalpha and TCRbeta were prepared by 5'RACE using constant-segment primers, with sample barcodes and unique molecular identifiers added. RNA was extracted from every sample with Trizol reagent. The libraries were amplified in two PCR steps, and the second step added a second sample barcode and Illumina TruSeq adapters. Sequencing of libraries was performed on an Illumina NovaSeq with 2 x 150 bp paired-end reads. In the authors' own workflow: The reads were demultiplexed and collapsed into UMI-guided consensus sequences using migec v1.2.7. With mixcr v2.1.11, UMI consensuses were aligned to TRA and TRB V and J templates and assembled into clonotypes. Expanded or contracted clonotypes were those called significant by both edgeR and NoisET, with noise models trained on biological replicates. For edgeR calls, the thresholds were a false discovery rate-adjusted p below 0.01 and a log2 fold-change of 1. PCA with hierarchical clustering of max-normalized trajectories of the 1000 most abundant clonotypes was used as exploratory dynamics analysis. Separately sequenced CD4+ and CD8+ repertoires were used to assign a CD4 or CD8 phenotype to each responding clone. Clones were called with MiXCR by TCRdb after fastp trimmed the public reads at Q25, and only in-frame beta chains were retained. Rows are unified per CDR3 protein, each entry keeping the most common DNA and genes. The V and J calls here are based on TCRdb, not the publication. Across this sample there are around 200,000 distinct CDR3 sequences, with roughly 27% seen only once. The ten largest make up roughly 11% of the sample.

PBMCs were isolated by Ficoll-Paque density gradient centrifugation. In this sample, this clonotype turned up a few times. This clone's antigen is unknown. It has no much larger one-base neighbor in the sample; base qualities were not kept. Per the germline V gene (reference sequence), SEHNR is the CDR1 and FQNEAQ is the CDR2. The CDR3 covers 16 residues, taking in both the cysteine and the phenylalanine. Solely the CDR3 DNA is kept, with 48 bases framed from the first base. Trimming at the junction amounts to 5 bases on V and 0 bases on J, and the germline ends lie 17 bases apart. Specimen: PBMCs or a T cell subset sorted from them (not recorded which). The clonotype comes from an adult woman who had mild COVID-19 (a few samples of this study predate the infection). The sample titles of this study are shuffled in the database, so cell type and time point are left out; the donor was told from shared clones. The chain is made from TRBV7-9 and TRBJ2-7; the D gene may be TRBD1 or TRBD2, since each aligns over 7 bases. The sequence in DNA is TGTGCCAGCAGCCCTGGGGGGGACAGACCCTCCTACGAGCAGTACTTC. The resulting protein is CASSPGGDRPSYEQYF.